This TCR beta chain was found in a study of T cell repertoires in cytomegalovirus infection. Study results and limitations: Identification of carriers of CMV plus the relevant HLA was performed using cumulative public TCR beta family frequency.

Germline V gene data show CDR1 as SGHTA and CDR2 as FQGNSA. The CDR3 has 14 residues. Trimming cost V 4 bases and J 11 bases; bases outside gene matches: 6. TCRdb reanalysed the reads using MiXCR and keeps one entry per CDR3 protein. In the table there are about 360,000 distinct CDR3 sequences, less than 20% of which are singletons. This clonotype was picked up many times. The antigen is unknown. The chain is built from TRBV7-2 and TRBJ2-6, with 9 positions matching TRBD1. The specimen sequenced was PBMCs. The sequence was obtained from a human donor in good health (CMV status not recorded). Some clones in this sample may be carry-over from other donors' samples. The CDR3: CASSSDRGSYVLTF. CDR3 in DNA: TGTGCCAGCAGCTCCGACAGGGGGTCATACGTCCTGACTTTC.